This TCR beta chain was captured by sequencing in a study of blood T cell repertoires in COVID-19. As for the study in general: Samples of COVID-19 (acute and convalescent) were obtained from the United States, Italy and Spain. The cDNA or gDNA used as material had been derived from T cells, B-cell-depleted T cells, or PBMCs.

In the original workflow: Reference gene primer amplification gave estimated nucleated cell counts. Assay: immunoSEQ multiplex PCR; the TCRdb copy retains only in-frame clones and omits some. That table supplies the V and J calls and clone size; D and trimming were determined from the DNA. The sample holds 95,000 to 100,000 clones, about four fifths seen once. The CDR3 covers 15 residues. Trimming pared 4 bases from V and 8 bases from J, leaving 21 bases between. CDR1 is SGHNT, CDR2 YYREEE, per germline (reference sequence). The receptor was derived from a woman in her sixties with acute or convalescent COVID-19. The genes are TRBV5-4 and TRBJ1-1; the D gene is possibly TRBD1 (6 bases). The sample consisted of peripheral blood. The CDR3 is CASSLGGGVKTEAFF. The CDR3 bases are TGTGCCAGCAGCCTGGGGGGGGGCGTGAAAACAGAAGCTTTCTTT.